This T cell receptor beta chain was sequenced in a study of cytomegalovirus exposure and HLA in healthy donors. The PCR used 60 Vbeta and 13 Jbeta primers. Clones were read by immunoSEQ multiplex PCR, and TCRdb kept only the in-frame ones, dropping some. The sample gives under 200,000 clones, around 78% of which show up once; approximately 14% is in the top ten. CDR1 SNHLY and CDR2 FYNNEI come from the germline V gene. V was trimmed by 2 bases and J by 0 bases, leaving 10 bases between them. The CDR3 contains 15 residues. The specimen sequenced was PBMCs. The clonotype comes from a woman younger than 45 in good health and CMV-seropositive. The chain carries TRBV2 and TRBJ1-1; possible D gene TRBD1, 6 bases. CDR3 DNA: TGTGCCAGCAGTGAAATCAGGACAGTGAACACTGAAGCTTTCTTT. Amino acid sequence: CASSEIRTVNTEAFF.